These 6 T cell receptor beta chains originate from one sample sequenced in a study of neurological immune-mediated disorders. One entry per CDR3 protein results from TCRdb running MiXCR on the 5' RACE reads. The table has approximately 87,000 distinct CDR3 sequences, around an eighth seen once. Sequenced material: PBMCs. These receptors all come from a woman between 50 and 59 years old in good health.

In the case of this clonotype: Mismatch with germline at one junction end may stem from a read error. The gene calls are TRBV7-6 and TRBJ2-7; D is unclear. The germline V gene has CDR1 SGHVS and CDR2 FNYEAQ. The CDR3 has 13 residues. The CDR3 DNA sequence: TGTGCCAGCAACTTACACTCCGGATACGAGCAGTACTTC. Translating it yields CASNLHSGYEQYF.

This clonotype has ten or more counts. V gene TRBV7-2 combines with J gene TRBJ1-1, with D uncertain. The CDR3 loop spans 13 amino acids. Trimming took off 5 bases at V and 5 bases at J, with 12 bases between the two ends. Germline-derived CDR1 and CDR2 are SGHTA and FQGNSA. As DNA, the CDR3 is TGTGCCAGCAGCGCAGTCGGGGTGACTGAAGCTTTCTTT. The encoded protein is CASSAVGVTEAFF.

This clonotype was recorded many times. V and J are TRBV5-1 and TRBJ1-1; D remains unclear. Trimming removed 2 bases from V and 1 base from J, with 9 bases in between. Germline-derived CDR1 and CDR2 are SGHRS and YFSETQ. This CDR3 has 14 amino acids. The chain's CDR3 is CASSLRQGNTEAFF. CDR3 coding DNA: TGCGCCAGCAGCTTAAGACAAGGGAACACTGAAGCTTTCTTT.

This chain joins TRBV18 and TRBJ2-7; D perhaps matches TRBD1 (6 bases). The CDR3 loop spans 14 amino acids. Trimming removed 6 bases at V and 2 bases at J, with 14 bases between. Germline lookup yields CDR1 KGHSH and CDR2 LQKENI. The CDR3, as DNA: TGTGCCAGCTCTCCCTCGACAGGAACCTACGAGCAGTACTTC. Translation gives CASSPSTGTYEQYF.

This clonotype has a count of ten or more. J is TRBJ2-7 and V is TRBV5-1; D not certain. The CDR3 extends over 16 amino acids. V gave up 0 bases and J gave up 0 bases, with 13 bases separating them. Germline V lookup: CDR1 SGHRS, CDR2 YFSETQ. The CDR3 spells CASSLGLQPSSYEQYF. In DNA form, the CDR3 reads TGCGCCAGCAGCTTGGGGTTGCAACCAAGCTCCTACGAGCAGTACTTC.

CDR3 nucleotide sequence: TGCGCCAGCATGCTTACACTCAAAAAGACCCAGTACTTC. This encodes CASMLTLKKTQYF. V is TRBV5-1 and J is TRBJ2-5, with D unresolved. V lost 6 bases, J lost 6 bases, and 15 bases lay in between. This CDR3 contains 13 residues. Germline assignment: CDR1 SGHRS and CDR2 YFSETQ.